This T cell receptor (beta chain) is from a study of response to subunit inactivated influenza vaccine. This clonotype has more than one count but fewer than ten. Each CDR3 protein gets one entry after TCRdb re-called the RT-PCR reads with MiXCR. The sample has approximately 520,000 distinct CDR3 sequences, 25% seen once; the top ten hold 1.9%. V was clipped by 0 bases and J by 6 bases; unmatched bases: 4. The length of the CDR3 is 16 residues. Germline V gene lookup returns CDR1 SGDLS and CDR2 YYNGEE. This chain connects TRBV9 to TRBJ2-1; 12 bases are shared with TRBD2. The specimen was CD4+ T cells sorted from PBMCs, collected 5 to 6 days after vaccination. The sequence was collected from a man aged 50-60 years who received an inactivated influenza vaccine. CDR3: CASSVGTSGRFNEQFF. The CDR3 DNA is TGTGCCAGCAGCGTAGGAACTAGCGGGAGGTTCAATGAGCAGTTCTTC.